The text below deals with one T cell receptor (beta chain). Trimming removed 4 bases from V and 0 bases from J; junction bases left unmatched: 4. CDR3 size: 15 residues. Germline V gene data show CDR1 as MDHEN and CDR2 as SYDVKM. This entry comes from a study of blood T cell repertoires in COVID-19. Study-level background: There were acute and convalescent COVID-19 samples, and they came from the United States, Italy and Spain.

Study processing details: The assay estimated nucleated cells by amplifying reference gene primers. The method was immunoSEQ multiplex PCR; TCRdb's version includes in-frame clones alone and lacks a portion of them. That table furnishes V, J and clone size, whereas the DNA furnished D and trimming. The sample has more than 150,000 clones; around 80% are singletons. This receptor was obtained from an elderly woman with active or convalescent COVID-19. Sequenced: peripheral blood. V is TRBV28 and J is TRBJ1-1; 8 bases match TRBD1. This chain's CDR3 is CASSSNRGVNTEAFF. The CDR3 DNA sequence: TGTGCCAGCAGTTCAAACAGGGGGGTGAACACTGAAGCTTTCTTT.